The present TCR beta chain was sequenced within a study of cytomegalovirus exposure and HLA in healthy donors. Overall study results and limits: Later analysis indicated greater clonal expansion among HLA-associated TCR beta chains than among equally common other chains. Per published accounts, TCR beta sequences correctly predicted the HLA-A and HLA-B alleles of most subjects.

As to this clone: Its antigen remains unknown.

The CDR3 is made up of 12 amino acids. V gave up 11 bases and J gave up 0 bases, with 11 bases separating them. Per germline, CDR1 ENHRY and CDR2 SYGVKD. 13 Jbeta primers and 60 Vbeta primers were used for the PCR. Measured with immunoSEQ multiplex PCR; TCRdb has only the in-frame clones, and not every one. The sample shows around 200,000 clones, roughly 84% of them seen only once. This chain links TRBV10-3 with TRBJ2-7; D is perhaps TRBD1 (6 bases). Source material: PBMCs. The receptor comes from a girl aged 2 to 10 in good health and CMV-seropositive. CDR3 sequence (DNA): TGTGCCGCGAGGACAGACTCCTACGAGCAGTACTTC. It encodes CAARTDSYEQYF.